Following are 11 T cell receptor beta chains from one sample sequenced in a study of CD4 T cells in relation to SARS-CoV-2 and coronaviruses. These receptors' targets are unknown. Sequencing used immunoSEQ multiplex PCR; TCRdb keeps in-frame clones, though not all of them. The table has about 26,000 clones, about two thirds seen once. Before the COVID-19 pandemic, during about 2010-2019, CD4+ T cells were taken from unexposed donors. After approximately 10 days of culture, CD4+ T cells were isolated. Sequencing was carried out using CD4+ T cells from PBMCs, cultured in vitro. The receptors originated from a human donor in good health.

V gene TRBV4-3 combines with J gene TRBJ2-3, with 8 positions matching TRBD2. The CDR3 is 19 residues long. The V gene's germline CDR1 is LGHNA and CDR2 YSLEER. With 1 base clipped from V and 0 bases from J, the junction kept 12 bases outside the gene matches. The CDR3 DNA reads TGCGCCAGCAGCCAAGGCGTGAGGTGGCGGGAGGAGAGCACAGATACGCAGTATTTT. Its protein product is CASSQGVRWREESTDTQYF.

This chain connects TRBV7-2 to TRBJ2-1; the D gene could be TRBD1 or TRBD2 (6 bases each). Germline V CDR1 and CDR2: SGHTA, FQGNSA. This CDR3 contains 13 residues. Deletions cut 5 bases from V and 8 bases from J, with 13 bases between. CDR3 coding DNA: TGTGCCAGCAGCCCCCCGGGGGCCCATGAGCAGTTCTTC. It yields the protein CASSPPGAHEQFF. Full variable domain (outside the CDR3, taken from reference TRBV7-2 and TRBJ2-1): GAGVSQSPSNKVTEKGKDVELRCDPISGHTALYWYRQSLGQGLEFLIYFQGNSAPDKSGLPSDRFSAERTGGSVSTLTIQRTQQEDSAVYLCASSPPGAHEQFFGPGTRLTVL.

The chain joins TRBV11-2 to TRBJ2-5; 14 bases are a match to TRBD2. The CDR3 extends over 16 amino acids. V lost 4 bases to trimming and J lost 1 base; unmatched junction nucleotides: 2. The V gene's germline CDR1 is SGHAT and CDR2 FQNNGV. DNA for the CDR3: TGTGCCAGCAGCTCCGGACTAGCGGGAGGCCAAGAGACCCAGTACTTC. It yields the protein CASSSGLAGGQETQYF.

J is TRBJ1-1 and V is TRBV7-2; D is possibly TRBD1 (5 bases). Germline V gene data show CDR1 as SGHTA and CDR2 as FQGNSA. V was pared by 1 base and J by 5 bases, with 14 bases between. The CDR3 contains 15 residues. CDR3 sequence: CASSLEAGRATEAFF. CDR3 sequence (DNA): TGTGCCAGCAGCTTAGAAGCAGGGCGGGCAACTGAAGCTTTCTTT.

The CDR3 reads CASSLQGLGETQYF. In DNA form, the CDR3 reads TGTGCCAGCAGTTTACAGGGGTTGGGAGAGACCCAGTACTTC. The chain uses TRBV27 and TRBJ2-5, with a tentative D call TRBD1 (6 bases). Germline V gene data show CDR1 as MNHEY and CDR2 as SMNVEV (reference sequence). V gave up 2 bases and J gave up 4 bases, with 11 bases separating them. This CDR3 contains 14 residues.

The chain carries TRBV5-8 and TRBJ2-3; D perhaps matches TRBD1 (5 bases). CDR3 length: 15 residues. V lost 0 bases, J lost 2 bases, and 10 bases lay in between. Germline lookup yields CDR1 SGHTS and CDR2 YDEGEE. The CDR3 here is CASSLGRVITDTQYF. In DNA form, the CDR3 reads TGTGCCAGCAGCTTGGGCAGGGTCATCACAGATACGCAGTATTTT.

The V call is TRBV20-1, the J call TRBJ2-1, with D unclear. The ends were cut back, 3 bases at V and 7 bases at J, with 7 bases in the middle. The CDR3 has 11 residues. CDR1 is DFQATT, CDR2 SNEGSKA, per germline (reference sequence). The CDR3 is CSASIWNEQFF. Written as DNA, the CDR3 is TGCAGTGCTAGTATCTGGAATGAGCAGTTCTTC.

This clone was observed once. This chain connects TRBV4-2 to TRBJ2-1; 8 bases are a match to TRBD1. This CDR3 has 17 amino acids. Germline CDR1 and CDR2: LGHNA and YNFKEQ. V was clipped by 0 bases and J by 4 bases; unmatched bases: 8. CDR3 sequence (DNA): TGTGCCAGCAGCCAAGACCTCGCAGGGGGCACTTACAATGAGCAGTTCTTC. Its translation is CASSQDLAGGTYNEQFF.

This clone was observed a single time. The chain combines TRBV18 with TRBJ2-6; 8 bases align to TRBD1. CDR1 is KGHSH, CDR2 LQKENI, per germline. V lost 3 bases to trimming and J lost 0 bases; unmatched junction nucleotides: 13. The CDR3 is 20 residues long. The CDR3 nucleotides read TGTGCCAGCTCACCTCTACCCCGGGACAGGCTATTCTCTGGGGCCAACGTCCTGACTTTC. This gives the protein CASSPLPRDRLFSGANVLTF.

The sample holds a few counts of this clone. The chain links TRBV11-2 to TRBJ1-1, with 7 bases fitting TRBD1. Trimming at V came to 5 bases and at J to 3 bases, leaving 6 bases not matched to a gene. This CDR3 is built from 14 residues. Germline V gene data show CDR1 as SGHAT and CDR2 as FQNNGV. CDR3 bases: TGTGCCAGCAGCAACAGGGGAGCGGACACTGAAGCTTTCTTT. Its protein product is CASSNRGADTEAFF.

The CDR3 region has the DNA TGTGCCAGCAGCTTAGGTATAGCGGCTTACAATGAGCAGTTCTTC. It codes for CASSLGIAAYNEQFF. This chain uses TRBV11-2 with TRBJ2-1, with a tentative D call TRBD2 (6 bases). CDR1 SGHAT and CDR2 FQNNGV come from the germline V gene. This CDR3 has 15 residues. The ends were cut back, 1 base at V and 4 bases at J, with 11 bases in the middle.